This T cell receptor (beta chain) was sequenced during a study of blood T cell repertoires in COVID-19 (dated by TCRdb to 2020 to 2021). About the full investigation: Collaborator samples came from the United States, Italy and Spain and covered acute and convalescent phases of COVID-19. The prospective study material was composed of cDNA or gDNA derived from T cells, B-cell-depleted T cells, or PBMCs. The dataset comprised deeply sampled blood TCRbeta repertoires from subjects exposed to, actively infected with, or recovered from COVID-19. A freely available public database, intended as a resource for researchers studying the immune response to SARS-CoV-2, is where the repertoires were released. The samples were drawn from two sources: the first 160 participants of the ongoing ImmuneRACE study, and 950 to 1,500 subjects contributed by 6 global collaborators. Sample metadata almost always included a de-identified subject ID, COVID-19 status, age in years and sex. Where HLA class I and class II types were available, the types were taken from metadata supplied by the sample provider, not from assay-based typing. What the work shows at the level of the full study, not this receptor alone: Clinical and demographic metadata were provided uncurated, with the amount varying by source and participant.

The collaborating institutions used their own protocols to collect whole blood in K2EDTA tubes. For TCRbeta analysis, collaborators shipped samples in one of three forms: frozen whole blood, isolated PBMCs, or DNA extracted from either of those sample types. TCRbeta CDR3 regions were amplified from genomic DNA by means of the immunoSEQ Assay, a bias-controlled multiplex PCR. On the study's bioinformatics: The number of nucleated cells in each sample was estimated by amplification of reference gene primers within the assay. Sequence reads were collapsed and filtered to measure the absolute abundance of every unique TCRbeta CDR3 rearrangement. Productive Simpson clonality was computed per sample as the square root of Simpson's diversity index over productive rearrangements. This immuneACCESS table, as held by TCRdb, lists in-frame sequences with V and J called but not all clones. Of the missing ones, under half trace to an unresolved V gene in checked studies; the others have no known cause. Clonal size and the V and J genes are those of that table, whereas D and trimming came from the DNA. This sample lists around 300,000 clones; around four fifths were detected once. The ten largest account for approximately 3% of the sample.

This clone was seen a few times. It has no known antigen specificity. No base quality values were provided; no much bigger clone lies one nucleotide off. From the cysteine through the phenylalanine, the CDR3 covers 15 amino acids. CDR3 DNA only is kept here, 45 bases in frame from base 1. CDR1 and CDR2, looked up from the germline V gene, are SGHAT and FQNNGV. V is pared back by 1 base and J by 3 bases, with 13 bases lying between the germline termini. Source material: peripheral blood. The chain employs TRBV11-2 and TRBJ2-7, and the D gene may be TRBD1, 6 bases matching. The TCR was taken from a man younger than 45 with active or convalescent COVID-19. The encoded CDR3 is CASSLAGQGYYEQYF. The sequenced DNA: TGTGCCAGCAGCTTAGCAGGCCAGGGGTACTACGAGCAGTACTTC.